A single sample gave rise to the 10 T cell receptor beta chains below, sequenced in a study of shared clonotypes between healthy human individuals. Sequenced by immunoSEQ multiplex PCR; TCRdb stores in-frame clones only, minus some. Here the sample spans 450,000 or so clones, 70% to 80% being singletons. Sequencing was done on a sample of PBMCs. These receptors came from a woman in her 40s in good health. Some clones in this sample may be carry-over from other donors' samples.

The V gene is TRBV5-1, the J gene TRBJ2-7; the match to TRBD2 covers 13 bases. The J segment lost 6 bases and the V segment lost 4 bases, leaving 7 bases of the junction unmatched. Germline V CDR1 and CDR2: SGHRS, YFSETQ. The CDR3 spans 15 residues. This chain's CDR3 is CASSIGLAGESEQYF. The CDR3 coding sequence is TGCGCCAGCAGCATCGGACTAGCGGGAGAAAGCGAGCAGTACTTC.

The count of this clone is one. The rearrangement links TRBV2 to TRBJ1-4; D ambiguous. Between the trimmed V and J ends, which lost 5 bases and 4 bases, there was a span of 11 bases. CDR1 is SNHLY and CDR2 is FYNNEI in the germline V gene. There are 14 residues in the CDR3. The CDR3 sequence is CASSLGRFNEKLFF. The CDR3 DNA reads TGTGCCAGCAGTCTTGGCAGATTTAATGAAAAACTGTTTTTT.

The chain joins TRBV5-8 to TRBJ2-3, with a weak D call TRBD2 (5 bases). This CDR3 region has 15 residues. V lost 3 bases and J lost 3, with 14 bases in between. Germline CDR1 is SGHTS and CDR2 is YDEGEE. The CDR3 sequence is CASSSEGRSTDTQYF. CDR3 nucleotides: TGTGCCAGCAGCTCCGAGGGCCGTTCGACAGATACGCAGTATTTT.

As to this clone: Given a far larger clone just one base away, this is likely a sequencing read error. The chain employs TRBV10-3 and TRBJ2-3; D possibly corresponds to TRBD1 (6 bases). The J call is uncertain, as TRBJ1-5 better fits the DNA end. Germline lookup yields CDR1 ENHRY and CDR2 SYGVKD. The CDR3 is 15 amino acids. The CDR3 DNA is TGTGCCATCAGTGCAAAGGGGGGGAGCACAGATACGCAGCATTTT. Encoded protein: CAISAKGGSTDTQHF.

The chain recombines TRBV7-2 with TRBJ2-1; 10 nucleotides align to TRBD2. CDR3 size: 16 residues. Germline CDR1 SGHTA, CDR2 FQGNSA. J was trimmed by 4 bases and V by 3 bases; bases with no gene match: 6. The CDR3 loop reads CASSLSWTSGYNEQFF. CDR3 nucleotide sequence: TGTGCCAGCAGCTTGTCTTGGACTAGCGGTTACAATGAGCAGTTCTTC.

The rearrangement links TRBV1 to TRBJ2-1; the table's D call TRBD1 went unverified against the DNA. TRBV1 is annotated as a pseudogene. The CDR3 loop spans 17 amino acids. CDR3 sequence reads: CTSSQVGAGRLDNEQFF. CDR3 sequence (DNA): TGCACCAGCAGCCAAGTTGGCGCAGGGCGTCTCGACAATGAGCAGTTCTTC.

With respect to this clone: A far larger clone is one nucleotide away, so this likely arose from a read error. The same CDR3 arises from other DNA sequences in this sample as well. The chain carries TRBV4-3 and TRBJ2-2, with D possibly TRBD1 on 6 matching bases. The CDR3 consists of 17 residues. Germline CDR1 reads LGHNA; CDR2 reads YSLEER. DNA for the CDR3: TGCGCCAGCAGCCAAGATTCATGGGCAGGGGTCGCAGGGGAGCTGTTCTTT. Encoded protein: CASSQDSWAGVAGELFF.

This clone has more than one count but fewer than ten. The chain employs TRBV30 and TRBJ2-3; no reliable D call. Trimming left V 0 bases short and J 8 bases short, with 9 bases between. The CDR3 runs 12 residues. Germline V CDR1 and CDR2: GTSNPN, SVGIG (reference sequence). CDR3 DNA sequence: TGTGCCTGGAGTGTACGTGCCTTTACGCAGTATTTT. Translated, it gives CAWSVRAFTQYF. Variable domain in full (rest from reference TRBV30 and TRBJ2-3): SQTIHQWPATLVQPVGSPLSLECTVEGTSNPNLYWYRQAAGRGLQLLFYSVGIGQISSEVPQNLSASRPQDRQFILSSKKLLLSDSGFYLCAWSVRAFTQYFGPGTRLTVL.

The sample holds a few counts of this clone. The V call is TRBV7-3, the J call TRBJ1-2; a weak D match, TRBD1 (6 bases). CDR1 and CDR2 from the germline V gene are SGHTA and FQGTGA. The CDR3 totals 13 residues. Trimming removed 5 bases at V and 8 bases at J, with 15 bases between. CDR3 loop: CASSPLGARGYTF. CDR3 sequence (DNA): TGTGCCAGCAGCCCCTTGGGGGCCCGGGGCTACACCTTC.

The genes are TRBV28 and TRBJ1-1; 8 nucleotides line up with TRBD1. Unmatched junction bases numbered 10, after V lost 2 bases and J lost 5 bases. The germline CDR1 and CDR2 sequences are MDHEN and SYDVKM. The CDR3 has 16 amino acids. The CDR3 DNA sequence: TGTGCCAGCAGTTTAGGCTCCAGGGGGCGCAGGACTGAAGCTTTCTTT. Protein: CASSLGSRGRRTEAFF.